Below, 6 T cell receptor beta chains from the same sample are listed, as sequenced in a study of blood T cell repertoires in COVID-19 (dated by TCRdb to between 2020 and 2021). Libraries came from the immunoSEQ multiplex PCR assay. Imported from immuneACCESS, the table was reduced by TCRdb to in-frame sequences with V and J called. These copies leave out some clones; in studies compared against another copy, an unresolved V gene accounts for under half, and the cause of the remainder is not known. The sample has some 340,000 clones on record, approximately 87% of them singletons. Over 4% of the sample goes to the ten largest clones. Sequencing was carried out using PBMCs or T cells enriched from blood (not recorded which). The receptors were gathered from a woman aged 30 to 39 who had recovered from COVID-19.

A single count supports this clone. The J gene is TRBJ1-1, the V gene TRBV4-1; no clear D. V lost 2 bases and J 1 base, leaving 8 bases between the germline ends. Germline CDR1 is MGHRA and CDR2 is YSYEKL. The CDR3 is 14 residues long. DNA for the CDR3: TGCGCCAGCAGCCAACTTCAGGAGAACACTGAAGCTTTCTTT. It is translated as CASSQLQENTEAFF.

The chain is built from TRBV15 and TRBJ2-7; tentatively, D is TRBD2 (6 bases). The CDR3 consists of 15 residues. The V end lost 1 base, the J end lost 0 bases, and 10 bases lay between the germline ends. Per the germline V gene, CDR1 is LNHNV and CDR2 is YYDKDF (reference sequence). CDR3 residues: CATSRGREISYEQYF. CDR3 coding DNA: TGTGCCACCAGCAGAGGACGGGAGATCTCCTACGAGCAGTACTTC.

The chain uses TRBV29-1 and TRBJ2-7; D possibly corresponds to TRBD2 (6 bases). Germline CDR1 SQVTM, CDR2 ANQGSEA. Trimming removed 7 bases at V and 5 bases at J, with 24 bases between. This CDR3 region has 15 residues. CDR3 coding DNA: TGCAGCGCGATGATACGGGACTCAGGGTACGACGAGCAGTACTTC. This translates into CSAMIRDSGYDEQYF.

CDR3 bases: TGTGCCAGCAGCCAGGCCGGGACAGGGAACGAGCAGTACTTC. Its translation: CASSQAGTGNEQYF. The chain joins TRBV14 to TRBJ2-7; 9 nucleotides line up with TRBD1. J gave up 5 bases and V 3 bases, and 5 bases lay outside the gene matches. The germline V gene has CDR1 SGHDN and CDR2 FVKESK. This CDR3 spans 14 amino acids.

This clone was seen a handful of times. The chain links TRBV7-3 to TRBJ2-5; 8 bases are shared with TRBD2. Trimming took 4 bases from V and 4 from J; bases not matched to a gene: 2. This CDR3 spans 13 amino acids. Germline-derived CDR1 and CDR2 are SGHTA and FQGTGA. CDR3 region: CASSYREGETQYF. CDR3 DNA sequence: TGTGCCAGCAGCTACCGGGAGGGAGAGACCCAGTACTTC.

This chain joins TRBV2 and TRBJ2-5; 11 nucleotides agree with TRBD1. The CDR3 is 16 amino acids. CDR1 SNHLY and CDR2 FYNNEI come from the germline V gene. V shed 0 bases and J 2 bases; nucleotides not matched to a gene: 2. CDR3 protein: CASSEAGQGVQETQYF. Here the CDR3 DNA reads TGTGCCAGCAGTGAAGCGGGACAGGGGGTGCAAGAGACCCAGTACTTC.